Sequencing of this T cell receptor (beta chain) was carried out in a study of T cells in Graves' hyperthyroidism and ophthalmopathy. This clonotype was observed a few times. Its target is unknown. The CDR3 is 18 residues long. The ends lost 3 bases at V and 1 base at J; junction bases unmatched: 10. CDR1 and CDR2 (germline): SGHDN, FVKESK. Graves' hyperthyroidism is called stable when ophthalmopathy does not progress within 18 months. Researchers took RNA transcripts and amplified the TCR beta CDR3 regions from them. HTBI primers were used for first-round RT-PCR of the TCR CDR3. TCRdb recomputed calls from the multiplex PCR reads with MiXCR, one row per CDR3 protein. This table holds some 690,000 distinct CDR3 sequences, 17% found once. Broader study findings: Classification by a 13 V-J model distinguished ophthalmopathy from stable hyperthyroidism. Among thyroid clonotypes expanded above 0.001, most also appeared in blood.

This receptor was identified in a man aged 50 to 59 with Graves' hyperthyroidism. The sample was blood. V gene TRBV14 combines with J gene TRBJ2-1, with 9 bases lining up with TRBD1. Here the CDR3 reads CASSHDTGTGLSYNEQFF. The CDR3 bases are TGTGCCAGCAGCCACGATACCGGGACAGGGTTGTCCTACAATGAGCAGTTCTTC.